This entry features one TCR beta chain sequence. Its antigen is currently unknown. The sample is drawn from a study of T cells in Graves' hyperthyroidism and ophthalmopathy. Study-wide results and caveats: Stable hyperthyroidism and ophthalmopathy were separated using 13 V-J signatures. Most expanded thyroid clonotypes above 0.001 also appeared in blood.

A patient was excluded if there was uncontrolled infection, other autoimmune disease, pregnancy or lactation. Diagnosis rested on symptoms, serum thyroxine and TRAb, thyroid ultrasound, and orbital computed tomography. Researchers took RNA transcripts and amplified the TCR beta CDR3 regions from them. The primer set for the first-round RT-PCR of the TCR CDR3 was HTBI. One entry per CDR3 protein, called by TCRdb with MiXCR from the multiplex PCR reads. The data show a few hundred thousand distinct CDR3 sequences, over 35% seen once. The clonotype was recovered from an adult woman with Graves' disease, either hyperthyroidism or ophthalmopathy (not recorded which). What was sequenced was peripheral blood or thyroid tissue (not recorded which).

The CDR3 region has the DNA TGTGCCAGCAGTGAGAGGACAGGGGCTTGGCAGTACTTC. Protein product: CASSERTGAWQYF. The chain recombines TRBV2 with TRBJ2-7, with 9 nucleotides matching TRBD1. This CDR3 is built from 13 residues. With 3 bases clipped from V and 9 bases from J, the junction kept 6 bases outside the gene matches. Germline V lookup: CDR1 SNHLY, CDR2 FYNNEI.